The present entry profiles one T cell receptor beta chain with its context. Libraries were prepared by immunoSEQ multiplex PCR; TCRdb keeps only in-frame clonotypes and omits some of them. Seen here are about 220,000 clones, 80% to 90% observed once, and the top ten hold approximately 20%. This sample stems from a study of blood T cell repertoires in COVID-19. Sequencing was carried out using peripheral blood. This TCR was recovered from a man aged 25-45 years with active or convalescent COVID-19.

Here the CDR3 reads CASSFSGGGSSGNTIYF. Here the CDR3 DNA reads TGTGCCAGCAGCTTTTCCGGGGGAGGGTCCTCTGGAAACACCATATATTTT. The chain carries TRBV7-2 and TRBJ1-3, with a weak D call TRBD1 (5 bases). The CDR3 runs to 17 residues. Germline loops: CDR1 SGHTA, CDR2 FQGNSA. Trimming removed 3 bases from V and 0 bases from J, with 15 bases in between.